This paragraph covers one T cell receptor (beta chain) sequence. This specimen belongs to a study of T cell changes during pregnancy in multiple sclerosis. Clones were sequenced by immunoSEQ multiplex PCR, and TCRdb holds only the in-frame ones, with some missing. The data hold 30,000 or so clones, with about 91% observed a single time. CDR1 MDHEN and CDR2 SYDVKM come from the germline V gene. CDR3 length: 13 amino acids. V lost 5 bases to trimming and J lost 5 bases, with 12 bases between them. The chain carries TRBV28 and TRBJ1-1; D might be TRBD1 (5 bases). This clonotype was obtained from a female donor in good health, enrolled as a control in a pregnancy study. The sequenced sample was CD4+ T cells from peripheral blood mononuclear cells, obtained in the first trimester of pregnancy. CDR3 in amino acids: CASSRDRRTEAFF. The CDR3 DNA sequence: TGTGCCAGCAGTCGAGACAGAAGAACTGAAGCTTTCTTT.